This T cell receptor (beta chain) was captured in a study of blood T cell repertoires in COVID-19. Study-wide context: PBMCs, B-cell-depleted T cells, or T cells provided the cDNA or gDNA that made up the material.

Participants were placed into cohorts based on the clinical history they reported. Before being deemed recovered, Cohort 3 donors had two negative PCRs, clearance, or symptom resolution. The CDR3 totals 13 residues. V was clipped by 3 bases and J by 7 bases, with 12 bases between them. The V gene's germline CDR1 is LNHDA and CDR2 SQIVND (reference sequence). Original processing notes: The assay estimated nucleated cells by amplifying reference gene primers. The table came from immunoSEQ multiplex PCR; TCRdb's copy has only in-frame clones and leaves some out. The V and J calls and clone size were taken over from that table, and D and trimming were inferred from the DNA. Here the sample spans over 200,000 clones, 70% to 90% being singletons.

The gene calls are TRBV19 and TRBJ1-2; D not certain. What was sequenced was PBMCs or T cells enriched from blood (not recorded which). The receptor was isolated from a man aged 25-45 years who had recovered from COVID-19. This CDR3 reads CASSINTSGGYTF. CDR3 in DNA: TGTGCCAGTAGTATTAACACCAGCGGTGGCTACACCTTC. The full variable domain, its missing parts supplied by reference TRBV19 and TRBJ1-2, is DGGITQSPKYLFRKEGQNVTLSCEQNLNHDAMYWYRQDPGQGLRLIYYSQIVNDFQKGDIAEGYSVSREKKESFPLTVTSAQKNPTAFYLCASSINTSGGYTFGSGTRLTVV.